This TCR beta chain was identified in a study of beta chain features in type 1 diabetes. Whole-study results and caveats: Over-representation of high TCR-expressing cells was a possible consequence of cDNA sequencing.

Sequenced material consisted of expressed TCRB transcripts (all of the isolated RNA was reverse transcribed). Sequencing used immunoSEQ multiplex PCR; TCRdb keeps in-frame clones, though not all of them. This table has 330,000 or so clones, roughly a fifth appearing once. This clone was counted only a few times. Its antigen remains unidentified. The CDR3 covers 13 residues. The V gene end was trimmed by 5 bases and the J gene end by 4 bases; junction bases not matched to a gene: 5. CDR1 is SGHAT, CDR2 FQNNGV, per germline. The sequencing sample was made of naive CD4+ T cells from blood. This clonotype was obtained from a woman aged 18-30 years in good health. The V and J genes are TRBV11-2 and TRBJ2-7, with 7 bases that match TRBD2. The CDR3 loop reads CASSPAGVYEQYF. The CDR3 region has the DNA TGTGCCAGCAGCCCTGCGGGGGTTTACGAGCAGTACTTC.